The sequence of this T cell receptor (beta chain) was determined in a study of cytomegalovirus exposure and HLA in healthy donors. In the PCR, 60 Vbeta and 13 Jbeta primers were used. The table came from immunoSEQ multiplex PCR; TCRdb's copy has only in-frame clones and leaves some out. The table shows around 99,000 clones, with around 85% occurring only once. The CDR3 has 15 residues. Per germline, CDR1 GTSNPN and CDR2 SVGIG (reference sequence). Trimming pared 0 bases from V and 6 bases from J, leaving 15 bases between. Study-level points and caveats: On later analysis, the bulk of CMV-associated TCR beta chains appeared to be HLA-restricted.

Note on this clone: Its antigen is currently unknown.

The clonotype comes from a man in his thirties or forties in good health and CMV-seronegative. Sequenced: PBMCs. The rearrangement uses TRBV30 and TRBJ2-1; D is perhaps TRBD2 (6 bases). The CDR3 here is CAWSVFLGGPNEQFF. The CDR3 DNA follows: TGTGCCTGGAGTGTGTTTCTAGGAGGGCCCAATGAGCAGTTCTTC.